This TCR beta chain was found in a study of blood T cell repertoires in COVID-19. Only in-frame clones appear in the TCRdb table, and some are missing; sequencing was by immunoSEQ multiplex PCR. The sample holds 250,000 or so clones, about 87% seen once. Participants were aged about 18 to 89 years from around 26 US areas. The sample consisted of PBMCs or T cells enriched from blood (not recorded which). The receptor comes from a middle-aged man who had been exposed to COVID-19.

This CDR3 reads CASSLGLAGGPGSYNEQFF. In DNA form, the CDR3 reads TGTGCCAGCAGCTTGGGACTAGCGGGAGGGCCGGGGTCGTACAATGAGCAGTTCTTC. The chain carries TRBV9 and TRBJ2-1, with 16 bases that match TRBD2. The CDR3 has 19 amino acids. Losses at the gene ends were 4 bases for V and 4 bases for J; bases not matched to a gene: 11. The germline V gene has CDR1 SGDLS and CDR2 YYNGEE.